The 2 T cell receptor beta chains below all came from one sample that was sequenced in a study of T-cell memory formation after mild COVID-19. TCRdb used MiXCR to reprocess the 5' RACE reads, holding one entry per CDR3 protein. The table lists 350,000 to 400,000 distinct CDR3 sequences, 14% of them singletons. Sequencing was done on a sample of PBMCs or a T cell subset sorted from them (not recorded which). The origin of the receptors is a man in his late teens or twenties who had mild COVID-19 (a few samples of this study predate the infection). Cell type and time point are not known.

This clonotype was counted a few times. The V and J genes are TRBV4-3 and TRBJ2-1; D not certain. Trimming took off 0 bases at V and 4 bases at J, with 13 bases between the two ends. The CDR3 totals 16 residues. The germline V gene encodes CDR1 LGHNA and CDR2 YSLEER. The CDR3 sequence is CASSQDYASLYNEQFF. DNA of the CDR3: TGCGCCAGCAGCCAAGATTACGCCAGCCTTTACAATGAGCAGTTCTTC.

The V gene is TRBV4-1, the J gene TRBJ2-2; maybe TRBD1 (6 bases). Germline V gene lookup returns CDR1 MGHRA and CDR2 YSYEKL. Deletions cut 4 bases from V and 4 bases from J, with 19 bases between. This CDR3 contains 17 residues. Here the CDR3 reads CASSPRSQGTGTGELFF. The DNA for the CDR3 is TGCGCCAGCAGCCCAAGGTCCCAGGGGACGGGCACCGGGGAGCTGTTTTTT.